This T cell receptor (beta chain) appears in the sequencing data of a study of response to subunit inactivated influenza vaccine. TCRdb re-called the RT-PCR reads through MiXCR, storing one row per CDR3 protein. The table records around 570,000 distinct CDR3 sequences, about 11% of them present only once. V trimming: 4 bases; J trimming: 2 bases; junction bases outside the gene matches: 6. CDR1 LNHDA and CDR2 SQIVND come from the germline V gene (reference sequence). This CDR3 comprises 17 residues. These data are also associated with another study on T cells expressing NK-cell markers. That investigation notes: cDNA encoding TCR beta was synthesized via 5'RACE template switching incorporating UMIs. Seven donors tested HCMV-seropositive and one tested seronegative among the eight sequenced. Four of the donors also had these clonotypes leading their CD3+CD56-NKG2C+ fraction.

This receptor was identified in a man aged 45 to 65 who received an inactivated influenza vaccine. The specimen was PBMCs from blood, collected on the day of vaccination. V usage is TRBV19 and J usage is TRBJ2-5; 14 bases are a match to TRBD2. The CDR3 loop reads CASSSWTSGRSQETQYF. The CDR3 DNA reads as TGTGCCAGTAGTAGCTGGACTAGCGGGAGGTCACAAGAGACCCAGTACTTC.